The 26 T cell receptor beta chains in this list originate from one sample, sequenced in a study of T cell responses to AZD1222 COVID-19 vaccine. Some clones are missing from TCRdb's copy, which holds only in-frame ones; the method was immunoSEQ multiplex PCR. Among 95,000 to 150,000 clones listed, 85% to 95% were seen once. Sequencing was performed on peripheral blood, taken on day 0 of AZD1222 vaccination. All receptors come from an adult in good health.

The rearrangement links TRBV29-1 to TRBJ2-7; D tentatively reads TRBD1 or TRBD2 (5 bases each). In germline, CDR1 is SQVTM, CDR2 ANQGSEA. The length of the CDR3 is 13 residues. Trimming cost V 4 bases and J 7 bases, with 17 bases left between them. The CDR3 sequence: CSVGEGSTTEQYF. CDR3 DNA: TGCAGCGTTGGTGAGGGGTCGACTACTGAGCAGTACTTC.

The J gene is TRBJ1-1, the V gene TRBV6-5; unclear D gene. The CDR3 spans 13 residues. From germline, CDR1 is MNHEY and CDR2 SVGAGI. The V end lost 2 bases, the J end lost 2 bases, and 6 bases lay between the germline ends. The CDR3 reads CASSYDRNTEAFF. The DNA for the CDR3 is TGTGCCAGCAGTTACGACCGCAACACTGAAGCTTTCTTT.

The chain uses TRBV28 and TRBJ1-2; no definite D call. Trimming removed 6 bases at V and 1 base at J, with 9 bases between. Germline CDR1 reads MDHEN; CDR2 reads SYDVKM. The CDR3 covers 13 residues. The CDR3 DNA follows: TGTGCCAGCAGGAACGCTAATAACTATGGCTACACCTTC. Encoded protein: CASRNANNYGYTF.

The rearrangement joins TRBV19 to TRBJ1-1; tentatively, D is TRBD1 (5 bases). CDR3 size: 14 residues. Germline values: CDR1 LNHDA, CDR2 SQIVND (reference sequence). The germline V and J ends were trimmed by 5 bases and 3 bases, with 13 bases remaining between them. CDR3: CASSPGVMDTEAFF. CDR3 DNA: TGTGCCAGTAGTCCGGGGGTAATGGACACTGAAGCTTTCTTT.

The gene calls are TRBV19 and TRBJ1-1, with 12 bases that match TRBD1. The germline CDR1 and CDR2 sequences are LNHDA and SQIVND (reference sequence). The CDR3 is made up of 19 amino acids. J gave up 0 bases and V 5 bases, and 13 bases lay outside the gene matches. The CDR3 DNA reads as TGTGCCAGTAGTCCGGGGACAGGGGGCTCCTTTACTTTGAACACTGAAGCTTTCTTT. This gives the protein CASSPGTGGSFTLNTEAFF.

The V and J genes are TRBV5-1 and TRBJ2-2; either TRBD1 or TRBD2 may fit D (5 bases each). V shed 4 bases and J shed 7 bases, with 17 bases lying between them. Germline-derived CDR1 and CDR2 are SGHRS and YFSETQ. This CDR3 is built from 15 residues. The CDR3 DNA follows: TGCGCCAGCAGCCCATGGACTGACAGAGGCGGGGAGCTGTTTTTT. Protein product: CASSPWTDRGGELFF.

The chain employs TRBV24-1 and TRBJ1-5; weak D call: TRBD1 (5 bases). The CDR3 totals 16 residues. Germline V gives CDR1 KGHDR, CDR2 SFDVKD. V was shortened by 2 bases and J by 5 bases, with 15 bases between the two germline ends. The CDR3: CATSDSGRGVDQPQHF. DNA for the CDR3: TGTGCCACCAGTGATTCAGGGAGGGGAGTTGATCAGCCCCAGCATTTT.

The chain recombines TRBV19 with TRBJ1-5, with a tentative D call TRBD1 (5 bases). V lost 9 bases to trimming and J lost 0 bases, with 12 bases between them. The germline V gene encodes CDR1 LNHDA and CDR2 SQIVND (reference sequence). This CDR3 has 14 residues. The CDR3 loop reads CARGRQFSNQPQHF. For the CDR3, the DNA is TGTGCCAGGGGCCGACAGTTTAGCAATCAGCCCCAGCATTTT. Full variable domain (rest looked up from reference TRBV19 and TRBJ1-5): DGGITQSPKYLFRKEGQNVTLSCEQNLNHDAMYWYRQDPGQGLRLIYYSQIVNDFQKGDIAEGYSVSREKKESFPLTVTSAQKNPTAFYLCARGRQFSNQPQHFGDGTRLSIL.

This rearrangement joins TRBV10-3 to TRBJ1-5; D is possibly TRBD1 (6 bases). The V end was cut by 7 bases, the J end by 7 bases, with 14 bases between. The CDR3 sequence is 13 residues long. The V gene's germline CDR1 is ENHRY and CDR2 SYGVKD. CDR3 amino acids: CAITRGGDQPQHF. The CDR3 DNA is TGTGCCATCACTAGGGGGGGGGACCAGCCCCAGCATTTT.

The gene calls are TRBV9 and TRBJ2-1, with no clear D. With 0 bases removed from V and 6 bases from J, the gap between germline ends came to 4 bases. CDR1 and CDR2 (germline): SGDLS, YYNGEE. The CDR3 totals 12 residues. For the CDR3, the DNA is TGTGCCAGCAGCGTAGGTTCCAATGAGCAGTTCTTC. Encoded protein: CASSVGSNEQFF.

The V call is TRBV19, the J call TRBJ2-1; tentatively, D is TRBD2 (6 bases). In germline, CDR1 is LNHDA, CDR2 SQIVND (reference sequence). The V end lost 5 bases, the J end lost 4 bases, and 15 bases lay between the germline ends. The CDR3 totals 15 residues. The CDR3 DNA sequence: TGTGCCAGTAGTCTGGGACTCACGGATTACAATGAGCAGTTCTTC. It translates to CASSLGLTDYNEQFF. The whole variable domain, filled in from reference TRBV19 and TRBJ2-1, reads DGGITQSPKYLFRKEGQNVTLSCEQNLNHDAMYWYRQDPGQGLRLIYYSQIVNDFQKGDIAEGYSVSREKKESFPLTVTSAQKNPTAFYLCASSLGLTDYNEQFFGPGTRLTVL.

This sequence joins TRBV6-1 and TRBJ1-6; no reliable D call. Trimming cost V 3 bases and J 9 bases, with 9 bases left between them. CDR3 size: 13 residues. Germline CDR1 and CDR2: MNHNS and SASEGT. Here the CDR3 DNA reads TGTGCCAGCAGTGAGAAAGCATCTTCACCCCTCCACTTT. Protein product: CASSEKASSPLHF.

The chain recombines TRBV7-2 with TRBJ1-3; D might be TRBD1 (6 bases). Germline V gives CDR1 SGHTA, CDR2 FQGNSA. CDR3 length equals 15 residues. The V end was cut by 6 bases, the J end by 2 bases, with 14 bases between. CDR3 protein: CASSRDRYTGNTIYF. CDR3 bases: TGTGCCAGCAGTCGAGACAGGTACACTGGAAACACCATATATTTT. The full variable domain, rest sourced from reference TRBV7-2 and TRBJ1-3, is GAGVSQSPSNKVTEKGKDVELRCDPISGHTALYWYRQSLGQGLEFLIYFQGNSAPDKSGLPSDRFSAERTGGSVSTLTIQRTQQEDSAVYLCASSRDRYTGNTIYFGEGSWLTVV.

This clone was detected only once. The rearrangement uses TRBV9 and TRBJ1-2; a weak D match, TRBD1 (5 bases). Germline V CDR1 and CDR2: SGDLS, YYNGEE. V lost 3 bases to trimming and J lost 7 bases, with 13 bases between them. The CDR3 runs 13 residues. CDR3: CASSALEGFGYTF. The DNA of the CDR3 is TGTGCCAGCAGCGCACTCGAGGGGTTTGGCTACACCTTC.

This rearrangement joins TRBV18 to TRBJ1-6; D remains ambiguous. Germline V lookup: CDR1 KGHSH, CDR2 LQKENI. The CDR3 is made up of 18 amino acids. The germline V and J ends were trimmed by 1 base and 4 bases, with 17 bases remaining between them. The CDR3 spells CASSPRRISARYNSPLHF. Written as DNA, the CDR3 is TGTGCCAGCTCACCACGCAGGATATCGGCTAGATATAATTCACCCCTCCACTTT.

The chain has TRBV21-1 and TRBJ1-5; TRBD1, the table's D call, was not compared with the DNA. TRBV21-1 is designated a pseudogene. The CDR3 is made up of 11 amino acids. The CDR3 sequence is CASTQNQPQHF. In nucleotides, the CDR3 is TGTGCCAGCACCCAGAATCAGCCCCAGCATTTT.

The chain carries TRBV5-1 and TRBJ1-1; 7 nucleotides align to TRBD1. This CDR3 is 14 amino acids long. Germline assignment: CDR1 SGHRS and CDR2 YFSETQ. The V segment lost 2 bases and the J segment 1 base; nucleotides outside the gene matches: 2. CDR3: CASSFNRGNTEAFF. CDR3 sequence (DNA): TGCGCCAGCAGCTTCAACAGGGGGAACACTGAAGCTTTCTTT.

The chain has TRBV7-9 and TRBJ1-4; D gene uncertain. The CDR3 spans 14 residues. The V and J ends lost 3 bases and 0 bases respectively, with 5 bases between them. From germline, CDR1 is SEHNR and CDR2 FQNEAQ (reference sequence). CDR3 protein: CASSLLTTNEKLFF. In DNA, the CDR3 is TGTGCCAGCAGCTTGTTAACAACTAATGAAAAACTGTTTTTT.

The rearrangement uses TRBV15 and TRBJ1-4; perhaps TRBD1 as D (5 bases). The CDR3 spans 16 residues. Trimming took 0 bases from V and 3 from J, leaving 11 bases between them. In germline, CDR1 is LNHNV, CDR2 YYDKDF (reference sequence). The CDR3 protein is CATSRELAGPNEKLFF. The CDR3 DNA reads as TGTGCCACCAGCAGAGAGTTGGCGGGGCCTAATGAAAAACTGTTTTTT.

The chain combines TRBV6-5 with TRBJ2-3, with D perhaps TRBD2 (5 bases). From germline, CDR1 is MNHEY and CDR2 SVGAGI. The CDR3 has 15 amino acids. V dropped 4 bases and J dropped 8 bases, with 19 bases sitting between them. The CDR3 sequence: CASSSSFAGRGTQYF. CDR3 DNA sequence: TGTGCCAGCAGTTCCAGCTTCGCTGGGAGAGGTACGCAGTATTTT.

The chain recombines TRBV7-9 with TRBJ2-1, with D tentatively TRBD1 (6 bases). Trimming stripped 4 bases from V and 2 bases from J, with 12 bases between. The CDR3 has 15 amino acids. Germline V gives CDR1 SEHNR, CDR2 FQNEAQ (reference sequence). The CDR3: CASSWGQGTYNEQFF. The CDR3 DNA is TGTGCCAGCAGCTGGGGTCAGGGGACCTACAATGAGCAGTTCTTC.

This CDR3 reads CASSRRSLQETQYF. For the CDR3, the DNA is TGTGCCAGCAGCCGCAGATCTCTCCAAGAGACCCAGTACTTC. V usage is TRBV7-2 and J usage is TRBJ2-5, with unresolved D. The CDR3 has 14 amino acids. The V and J ends lost 5 bases and 1 base respectively, with 11 bases between them. CDR1 and CDR2 (germline): SGHTA, FQGNSA.

The chain carries TRBV7-8 and TRBJ2-7, with a weak D call TRBD1 (6 bases). Per the germline V gene, CDR1 is SGHVS and CDR2 is FQNEAQ. V lost 5 bases to trimming and J lost 2 bases, with 10 bases between them. This CDR3 contains 13 residues. In nucleotides, the CDR3 is TGTGCCAGCAGCCCGCCAGGGGCCTACGAGCAGTACTTC. Translation: CASSPPGAYEQYF.

This CDR3 is CATGQRNTEAFF. CDR3 sequence (DNA): TGTGCCACGGGACAGCGGAACACTGAAGCTTTCTTT. The chain joins TRBV10-3 to TRBJ1-1, with TRBD1 identical over 7 bases. Germline V gene sequence: CDR1 ENHRY, CDR2 SYGVKD. This CDR3 comprises 12 residues. Germline trimming cut 10 bases from V and 1 base from J; bases unmatched to any gene: 3.

The V gene is TRBV20-1, the J gene TRBJ1-5; no clear D gene. In germline, CDR1 is DFQATT, CDR2 SNEGSKA (reference sequence). The ends were cut back, 3 bases at V and 6 bases at J, with 6 bases in the middle. The CDR3 is made up of 11 amino acids. The CDR3 spells CSASGRQPQHF. For the CDR3, the DNA is TGCAGTGCTAGCGGCCGTCAGCCCCAGCATTTT.

V is TRBV10-3 and J is TRBJ1-5; a possible D gene is TRBD1 (6 bases). Trimming pared 7 bases from V and 10 bases from J, leaving 17 bases between. The length of the CDR3 is 13 residues. Germline CDR1 is ENHRY and CDR2 is SYGVKD. CDR3 DNA sequence: TGTGCCATCACAGGGGACGCAGACCTACCCCAGCATTTT. Translation: CAITGDADLPQHF.